This T cell receptor beta chain came from a study of cytomegalovirus exposure and HLA in healthy donors. As concerns this clone: Its antigen is unidentified.

PCR used 60 Vbeta primers and 13 Jbeta primers. The method was immunoSEQ multiplex PCR; TCRdb's version includes in-frame clones alone and lacks a portion of them. The table includes approximately 100,000 clones, around 70% detected once. Findings and limits, study-wide: Based on reports, TCR beta sequences accurately predicted HLA-A and HLA-B alleles for most subjects. In an earlier analysis, most TCR beta V segments were productive about 90% or about 30% of the time. An analysis that came later showed most CMV-associated TCR beta chains appearing HLA-restricted.

The receptor comes from a middle-aged man in good health and CMV-seropositive. The sample comprised PBMCs.

CDR3 sequence (DNA): TGTGCCAGCAGCTTCTCGGGGCAAGAGACCCAGTACTTC. It specifies CASSFSGQETQYF. The rearrangement uses TRBV7-9 and TRBJ2-5; possible D gene TRBD2, 5 bases. V lost 3 bases and J 2 bases, leaving 7 bases between the germline ends. The CDR3 has 13 residues. The V gene's germline CDR1 is SEHNR and CDR2 FQNEAQ (reference sequence).